This T cell receptor beta chain comes out of a study of blood T cell repertoires in COVID-19 (dated by TCRdb to the early 2020s). Regarding the study in general: Samples covering the acute and convalescent phases of COVID-19 were provided by collaborators in the United States, Italy and Spain. The material from the prospective study consisted of cDNA or gDNA derived from T cells, B-cell-depleted T cells, or PBMCs. Subjects who had been exposed to COVID-19, were actively infected with it, or had recovered from it provided the deeply sampled blood TCRbeta repertoires that made up the dataset. The repertoires were made available in a free public database intended to serve as a resource for research on the immune response to SARS-CoV-2. The samples were drawn from the first 160 participants of the ongoing ImmuneRACE study and from under 1,500 subjects provided by 6 global collaborators. The sample metadata nearly always contained a de-identified subject ID, COVID-19 status, age in years and sex. Where available, HLA class I and class II types were taken from metadata supplied by the sample provider and were not determined by assay-based typing. Findings and caveats that apply to the study as a whole: The quantity of clinical and demographic metadata differed by source and by participant and was supplied without curation.

The collaborating institutions used their own protocols to collect whole blood in K2EDTA tubes. For TCRbeta analysis, collaborators shipped samples as frozen whole blood, isolated PBMCs, or DNA extracted from either of those sample types. The immunoSEQ Assay, a bias-controlled multiplex PCR, was used to amplify TCRbeta CDR3 regions from genomic DNA. As for the authors' bioinformatics: Nucleated cell counts per sample were estimated from amplification of reference gene primers within the assay. To quantify the absolute abundance of each unique TCRbeta CDR3 rearrangement, sequence reads were collapsed and filtered. For each sample, productive Simpson clonality was calculated as the square root of Simpson's diversity index across productive rearrangements. As stored in TCRdb, this immuneACCESS dataset retains in-frame rearrangements with V and J assigned. A fraction of the clones does not appear; measured against another copy, unresolved V genes explain less than half of the discrepancy, and the remainder lacks a known reason. That table gives V, J and clone size, and the DNA gave D and trimming. The sample table shows some 200,000 clones, and about 87% are seen once. Jointly, the top ten make up around 2.3% of the sample.

The germline V end is reduced by 1 base and the J end by 9 bases; junction bases left unmatched: 7. From the cysteine up to the phenylalanine, the CDR3 has a length of 16 residues. Only the CDR3 DNA stays, 48 bases, in frame from base 1. The germline V gene encodes CDR1 KGHSH and CDR2 LQKENI. As concerns this clone: The antigen this receptor binds is unknown. Nothing much larger sits one base from this clone, and base qualities are not available.

The material sequenced was peripheral blood. The TCR was taken from a man aged 40-50 years with active or convalescent COVID-19. The chain is made from TRBV18 and TRBJ2-1; 12 middle bases align to TRBD1. At the DNA level, the sequence is TGTGCCAGCTCACCACTCGGGACAGGGGGCCCAAGTGAGCAGTTCTTC. The translation is CASSPLGTGGPSEQFF.